This T cell receptor (beta chain) was recovered during a study of blood T cell repertoires in COVID-19. In the study overall: Samples taken during acute and convalescent COVID-19 were collected in the United States, Italy and Spain. Sources were T cells, B-cell-depleted T cells, or PBMCs; the material itself was cDNA or gDNA.

Sequenced by immunoSEQ multiplex PCR; TCRdb stores in-frame clones only, minus some. There are about 260,000 clones in the sample; roughly 88% occur only once, and 2% to 2.5% lies in the top ten. Everyone who took part was roughly 18 to 89 years old, and they came from about two dozen US areas. Cohorts were based on clinical histories the participants reported. This CDR3 comprises 15 residues. Trimming took off 4 bases at V and 0 bases at J, with 12 bases between the two ends. Germline V gene lookup returns CDR1 LGHDT and CDR2 YNNKEL (reference sequence). The sequence was obtained from a woman between 50 and 59 years old who had recovered from COVID-19. The specimen sequenced was PBMCs or T cells enriched from blood (not recorded which). The rearrangement links TRBV3-1 (or the pseudogene TRBV3-2) to TRBJ1-1; TRBD1 is a possible D gene (6 bases). The CDR3 protein is CASSRGAGVNTEAFF. In DNA form, the CDR3 reads TGTGCCAGCAGCCGGGGGGCGGGGGTGAACACTGAAGCTTTCTTT.